Below are 23 T cell receptor beta chains sequenced from a single sample in a study of cytomegalovirus exposure and HLA in healthy donors. The PCR had 60 Vbeta and 13 Jbeta primers. Assay: immunoSEQ multiplex PCR; the TCRdb copy retains only in-frame clones and omits some. The data show 100,000 to 140,000 clones, around 72% seen once. Sequencing input: PBMCs. The receptors derive from a woman aged 40 to 49 in good health and CMV-seropositive.

The V call is TRBV6-5, the J call TRBJ2-7; no definite D call. Trimming shortened V by 7 bases and J by 0 bases, and 10 bases separated the two germline ends. CDR3 length: 13 residues. Germline CDR1 MNHEY, CDR2 SVGAGI. The CDR3 DNA reads as TGTGCCAGCACCCCAAGAGCCTCCTACGAGCAGTACTTC. Its protein product is CASTPRASYEQYF.

CDR3 loop: CASTPTGTGELFF. Here the CDR3 DNA reads TGTGCCAGCACCCCCACGGGCACCGGGGAGCTGTTTTTT. This chain links TRBV11-2 with TRBJ2-2; D remains ambiguous. This CDR3 is built from 13 residues. Germline-derived CDR1 and CDR2 are SGHAT and FQNNGV. Trimming took off 7 bases at V and 4 bases at J, with 10 bases between the two ends.

The chain has TRBV29-1 and TRBJ1-5; D is possibly TRBD1 (5 bases). Germline V gene data show CDR1 as SQVTM and CDR2 as ANQGSEA. V gave up 6 bases and J gave up 6 bases, with 15 bases separating them. The CDR3 sequence is 13 residues long. The CDR3 DNA reads as TGCAGCGTCGTGGAGCAGGGCGGTCAGCCCCAGCATTTT. Encoded protein: CSVVEQGGQPQHF. The full variable domain, its missing parts supplied by reference TRBV29-1 and TRBJ1-5, is SAVISQKPSRDICQRGTSLTIQCQVDSQVTMMFWYRQQPGQSLTLIATANQGSEATYESGFVIDKFPISRPNLTFSTLTVSNMSPEDSSIYLCSVVEQGGQPQHFGDGTRLSIL.

The CDR3 DNA reads as TGCGCCAGCAGCTTATTACCGGGACAGGCCTCAACCGGGGAGCTGTTTTTT. It codes for CASSLLPGQASTGELFF. The chain uses TRBV5-1 and TRBJ2-2; 8 positions agree with TRBD1. The CDR3 extends over 17 amino acids. Germline values: CDR1 SGHRS, CDR2 YFSETQ. V dropped 2 bases and J dropped 5; count of bases not matched to a gene: 11.

Details on this clone: A junction end diverges from the germline sequence, so it may reflect a read error. The V and J genes are TRBV5-1 and TRBJ2-7, with unresolved D. This CDR3 region has 12 residues. Germline V gene sequence: CDR1 SGHRS, CDR2 YFSETQ. The CDR3 sequence: CASSSTDTRLNF. The CDR3 bases are TGCGCCAGCAGCTCCACCGACACACGATTAAACTTC.

The chain carries TRBV29-1 and TRBJ1-6; the match to TRBD1 covers 8 bases. Germline trimming cut 5 bases from V and 2 bases from J; bases unmatched to any gene: 5. Germline values: CDR1 SQVTM, CDR2 ANQGSEA. There are 15 residues in the CDR3. CDR3 coding DNA: TGCAGCGTTCGACAGGGGAACACCTATAATTCACCCCTCCACTTT. The encoded protein is CSVRQGNTYNSPLHF.

This clone was found a few times. The chain is built from TRBV6-1 and TRBJ2-4, with D perhaps TRBD2 (6 bases). The CDR3 is made up of 12 amino acids. Trimming removed 6 bases at V and 9 bases at J, with 12 bases between. Germline assignment: CDR1 MNHNS and CDR2 SASEGT. The CDR3 region is CASRLGTAIQYF. For the CDR3, the DNA is TGTGCCAGCAGGTTAGGGACTGCCATTCAGTACTTC.

This chain uses TRBV6-1 with TRBJ1-6; no reliable D call. This CDR3 spans 14 amino acids. Trimming took off 8 bases at V and 10 bases at J, with 18 bases between the two ends. Germline-derived CDR1 and CDR2 are MNHNS and SASEGT. CDR3 region: CASEIGVPQSPLHF. As DNA, the CDR3 is TGTGCCAGCGAGATAGGAGTCCCTCAGTCACCCCTCCACTTT.

This clone was counted a few times. The sample contains more than one DNA sequence encoding this CDR3. V usage is TRBV30 and J usage is TRBJ1-5; no clear D gene. The CDR3 has 13 amino acids. The V end was cut by 2 bases, the J end by 2 bases, with 7 bases between. CDR1 is GTSNPN and CDR2 is SVGIG in the germline V gene (reference sequence). The CDR3 nucleotides read TGTGCCTGGAGTCCAGGTGGCAATCAGCCCCAGCATTTT. It encodes CAWSPGGNQPQHF.

The genes are TRBV2 and TRBJ2-1; the match to TRBD2 covers 8 bases. Per germline, CDR1 SNHLY and CDR2 FYNNEI. V was pared by 6 bases and J by 7 bases, with 8 bases of the junction left unmatched. The CDR3 length is 14 residues. The CDR3 DNA is TGTGCCAGCAGGCGCGGGTCTAGCGGGAATGAGCAGTTCTTC. Protein product: CASRRGSSGNEQFF.

The chain links TRBV30 to TRBJ1-6; no reliable D call. V dropped 0 bases and J dropped 0 bases, with 9 bases sitting between them. From germline, CDR1 is GTSNPN and CDR2 SVGIG (reference sequence). The CDR3 loop spans 16 amino acids. In DNA form, the CDR3 reads TGTGCCTGGAGTGTTGAAGGGAGCTCCTATAATTCACCCCTCCACTTT. This sequence encodes CAWSVEGSSYNSPLHF.

The chain has TRBV7-3 and TRBJ1-1; no firm D call. Deletions cut 0 bases from V and 2 bases from J, with 4 bases between. The CDR3 has 13 amino acids. CDR1 and CDR2 from the germline V gene are SGHTA and FQGTGA. The CDR3 region has the DNA TGTGCCAGCAGCTTAACCGTAAACACTGAAGCTTTCTTT. It specifies CASSLTVNTEAFF.

The chain has TRBV10-3 and TRBJ2-5; 7 positions agree with TRBD1. Per germline, CDR1 ENHRY and CDR2 SYGVKD. The CDR3 is made up of 15 amino acids. V gave up 4 bases and J gave up 0 bases; unmatched junction bases: 5. The CDR3 DNA reads TGTGCCATCAGTGGACAGGGTAGTTACCAAGAGACCCAGTACTTC. Translated, it gives CAISGQGSYQETQYF.

The chain links TRBV9 to TRBJ2-2, with 12 nucleotides matching TRBD2. The ends lost 0 bases at V and 7 bases at J; junction bases unmatched: 4. Germline-derived CDR1 and CDR2 are SGDLS and YYNGEE. The length of the CDR3 is 16 residues. The CDR3 coding sequence is TGTGCCAGCAGCGTAGATTTACTAGCGGGGGGCGGGGAGCTGTTTTTT. It is translated as CASSVDLLAGGGELFF.

The CDR3 here is CASSSTGSFSGNTIYF. CDR3 coding DNA: TGTGCCAGCAGCTCTACAGGGTCCTTTTCTGGAAACACCATATATTTT. The rearrangement joins TRBV5-6 to TRBJ1-3; perhaps TRBD1 as D (6 bases). The CDR3 consists of 16 residues. V gave up 3 bases and J gave up 1 base, with 14 bases separating them. Germline V gives CDR1 SGHDT, CDR2 YYEEEE.

The DNA of the CDR3 is TGTGCCAGCAGCTTAGATGGGGACACCGGATCCCAACCCCAGCATTTT. Amino acid sequence: CASSLDGDTGSQPQHF. The V call is TRBV7-8, the J call TRBJ1-5; D possibly corresponds to TRBD1 (6 bases). Between the trimmed V and J ends, which lost 1 base and 10 bases, there was a span of 20 bases. CDR3 length: 16 amino acids. CDR1 SGHVS and CDR2 FQNEAQ come from the germline V gene.

The V and J genes are TRBV13 and TRBJ1-6, with D perhaps TRBD1 (6 bases). Germline CDR1 reads PRHDT; CDR2 reads FYEKMQ (reference sequence). V dropped 5 bases and J dropped 7 bases, with 12 bases sitting between them. The CDR3 length is 14 residues. CDR3 sequence (DNA): TGTGCCAGCAGCCCGGGGGGCCCCAATTCACCCCTCCACTTT. Its protein is CASSPGGPNSPLHF.

The V call is TRBV2, the J call TRBJ2-5; TRBD1 might be the D (6 bases). The germline V gene encodes CDR1 SNHLY and CDR2 FYNNEI. The CDR3 is made up of 15 amino acids. V lost 5 bases and J lost 4, with 17 bases in between. The DNA of the CDR3 is TGTGCCAGCAGTCCGCGTCAGGGGCTAAGAGAGACCCAGTACTTC. Translated, it gives CASSPRQGLRETQYF.

The V call is TRBV2, the J call TRBJ1-2; 7 nucleotides match TRBD1. This CDR3 region has 14 residues. Germline V lookup: CDR1 SNHLY, CDR2 FYNNEI. V lost 4 bases, J lost 8 bases, and 10 bases stayed unmatched. The CDR3 DNA is TGTGCCAGCAGTGCGCAGTCGACAGGGATGGGCTACACCTTC. Amino acids: CASSAQSTGMGYTF.

The sample holds a few counts of this clone. J is TRBJ2-3 and V is TRBV7-2; 8 bases are a match to TRBD1. The CDR3 spans 15 residues. The junction had 9 bases not matched to a gene; V was cut back by 6 bases and J by 4 bases. Per germline, CDR1 SGHTA and CDR2 FQGNSA. The CDR3 protein is CASSSGGVMADTQYF. DNA for the CDR3: TGTGCCAGCAGTTCAGGGGGCGTTATGGCAGATACGCAGTATTTT.

CDR3 sequence reads: CAWIPQQVDSSGYTF. The CDR3 bases are TGTGCCTGGATCCCGCAGCAGGTCGATAGTTCTGGCTACACCTTC. V gene TRBV30 combines with J gene TRBJ1-2; D gene unclear. The V end lost 4 bases, the J end lost 7 bases, and 22 bases lay between the germline ends. From germline, CDR1 is GTSNPN and CDR2 SVGIG (reference sequence). This CDR3 comprises 15 residues.

This clone was observed a handful of times. The J gene is TRBJ1-1, the V gene TRBV2; perhaps TRBD1 as D (5 bases). The germline gives CDR1 SNHLY, CDR2 FYNNEI. The CDR3 sequence is 14 residues long. With 4 bases removed from V and 4 bases from J, the gap between germline ends came to 13 bases. The CDR3 sequence is CASSVVGRGTEAFF. In nucleotides, the CDR3 is TGTGCCAGCAGTGTGGTTGGGAGGGGCACTGAAGCTTTCTTT.

CDR3 sequence (DNA): TGCGCCAGCAGCCCACAGACGCAAGAGACCCAGTACTTC. This encodes CASSPQTQETQYF. This rearrangement joins TRBV5-1 to TRBJ2-5; D call uncertain. The germline gives CDR1 SGHRS, CDR2 YFSETQ. Between the trimmed V and J ends, which lost 4 bases and 2 bases, there was a span of 9 bases. CDR3 size: 13 residues.